This TCR beta chain was obtained from a study of cytomegalovirus exposure and HLA in healthy donors. For the study at large: According to later analysis, the same platform produced the 120 validation and approximately 630 first-cohort repertoires. Study-wide results and limits: Rarity marked most TCR sequences, yet some public TCRs occurred in many donors. According to the study, roughly 160 TCR beta chains were cytomegalovirus-associated. Confirmation in vitro established that a few CMV-associated chains were specific for CMV antigens.

Repertoires were generated with immunoSEQ multiplex PCR, while TCRdb's copy carries only in-frame clones and drops some. The table has about 110,000 clones, 70% to 90% seen once. V lost 5 bases to trimming and J lost 9 bases; unmatched junction nucleotides: 4. Germline V gene data show CDR1 as DFQATT and CDR2 as SNEGSKA (reference sequence). The CDR3 sequence is 11 residues long. The sample holds one count of this clone. Its antigen is as yet unknown. Specimen: PBMCs. The chain carries TRBV20-1 and TRBJ2-3, with TRBD2 identical over 8 bases. The TCR comes from a young woman in good health and CMV-seronegative. The CDR3 nucleotides are TGCAGTGCTCCGGTAGCGGGAACGCAGTATTTT. It is translated as CSAPVAGTQYF.